This T cell receptor (beta chain) was sequenced in a study of identical twins. Study-level results: Conclusions came from cross-sectional statistical analysis, not from following the same donors.

This clonotype was picked up many times. What it binds is not known. TCRdb redid the calling of the 5' RACE reads with MiXCR, one entry per CDR3 protein. The sample yields 450,000 to 650,000 distinct CDR3 sequences, roughly 15% seen once. Germline lookup yields CDR1 SGHTA and CDR2 FQGNSA. The CDR3 runs 17 residues. V shed 0 bases and J shed 0 bases, with 12 bases lying between them. This sample also appeared in a second study, on yellow fever vaccine responses in identical twins.

This rearrangement joins TRBV7-2 to TRBJ2-1; weak D call: TRBD1 (5 bases). The sequencing sample was made of CD4+ T cells sorted from blood. The sequence came from a woman aged 18-35 years in good health. CDR3 residues: CASSLAPRRASYNEQFF. The CDR3 DNA reads TGTGCCAGCAGCTTAGCCCCCCGCAGGGCCTCCTACAATGAGCAGTTCTTC.